The rows below give T cell receptor beta chains drawn from one sample of a study of T-cell reconstitution after alpha-beta-depleted transplantation in children. Using its own MiXCR run on the PCR reads, TCRdb lists one record per CDR3 protein. Of over 300,000 distinct CDR3 sequences in the sample, about 9.4% were seen once. Here the sequenced sample was PBMCs from the stem cell graft donor, taken from the stem cell graft. Receptor source: a human donor who donated a stem cell graft to a child with acute lymphoblastic leukemia. The CDR3 runs from the conserved cysteine through the conserved F or W. Fields, in order: J gene, clone size, D gene, V gene, CDR3 protein, CDR3 DNA. The D gene is left open where the match is weak. Clone size is not always given. Where it is, it says once, few, many or a class for expanded clones.

TRBJ2-7 | . | TRBD2 | TRBV28 | CASSLFGASGLYEQYF | TGTGCCAGCAGTTTATTTGGCGCTAGCGGACTCTACGAGCAGTACTTC
TRBJ2-7 | few | . | TRBV29-1 | CSVLEKEQGTSYEQYF | TGCAGCGTTTTGGAAAAGGAGCAGGGTACCTCCTACGAGCAGTACTTC
TRBJ1-1 | . | TRBD1 | TRBV3-1 | CASSQALGQGNTEAFF | TGTGCCAGCAGCCAAGCCCTCGGACAGGGGAACACTGAAGCTTTCTTT
TRBJ2-7 | . | TRBD2 | TRBV7-2 | CASSPIAGGPNVYF | TGTGCCAGCAGCCCGATAGCGGGAGGGCCGAACGTGTACTTC
TRBJ1-5 | few | . | TRBV10-3 | CAISEAGNQPQHF | TGTGCCATCAGTGAGGCCGGCAATCAGCCCCAGCATTTT
TRBJ1-6 | many | . | TRBV27 | CASSYRANNSPLHF | TGTGCCAGCAGTTACAGGGCAAATAATTCACCCCTCCACTTT
TRBJ1-2 | . | . | TRBV4-3 | CASSQVRGDGYTF | TGCGCCAGCAGCCAAGTCCGGGGGGATGGCTACACCTTC
TRBJ2-7 | few | . | TRBV7-2 | CASSLTSPSIEQYF | TGTGCCAGCAGCTTAACTAGCCCGAGTATCGAGCAGTACTTC
TRBJ2-3 | many | . | TRBV7-2 | CASSTVALDTQYF | TGTGCCAGCAGCACCGTAGCGTTAGATACGCAGTATTTT
TRBJ2-4 | many | TRBD2 | TRBV7-2 | CASRQTSGSYIQYF | TGTGCCAGCAGACAGACTAGCGGGAGCTACATTCAGTACTTC
TRBJ2-7 | . | TRBD2 | TRBV20-1 | CSARDRLAGVYEQYF | TGCAGTGCTAGAGATCGGCTAGCGGGAGTGTACGAGCAGTACTTC
TRBJ1-2 | . | . | TRBV7-3 | CASSFTGAYGYTF | TGTGCCAGCAGCTTTACGGGTGCCTATGGCTACACCTTC
TRBJ2-3 | few | . | TRBV9 | CASSIRPLGGASTDTQYF | TGTGCCAGCAGCATCCGACCTCTGGGCGGGGCCAGCACAGATACGCAGTATTTT
TRBJ2-1 | many | TRBD2 | TRBV20-1 | CSARPYKREAHNEQFF | TGCAGTGCTAGACCGTACAAGCGGGAGGCCCACAATGAGCAGTTCTTC
TRBJ2-2 | many | . | TRBV4-2 | CASSQESIANTGELFF | TGTGCCAGCAGCCAAGAATCGATTGCGAACACCGGGGAGCTGTTTTTT
TRBJ2-3 | few | . | TRBV20-1 | CSARAGTTDTQYF | TGCAGTGCTAGAGCCGGGACTACAGATACGCAGTATTTT
TRBJ2-3 | many | . | TRBV11-2 | CASSLDYGGGDTQYF | TGTGCCAGCAGCTTAGATTATGGGGGAGGTGATACGCAGTATTTT
TRBJ2-1 | once | . | TRBV4-3 | CASSQDPRPPYNEQFF | TGCGCCAGCAGCCAAGATCCTAGGCCCCCATACAATGAGCAGTTCTTC
TRBJ2-2 | . | TRBD1 | TRBV15 | CATSRDGIGGPVNTGELFF | TGTGCCACCAGCAGAGATGGAATAGGGGGCCCGGTGAACACCGGGGAGCTGTTTTTT
TRBJ1-2 | many | TRBD1 | TRBV27 | CASSTGGNGYTF | TGTGCCAGCTCCACAGGGGGTAATGGCTACACCTTC
TRBJ2-2 | many | . | TRBV3-1 | CASSPSRGGNTGELFF | TGTGCCAGCAGCCCTAGTAGAGGCGGGAACACCGGGGAGCTGTTTTTT
TRBJ2-7 | few | TRBD2 | TRBV27 | CASSSFPTSGSAEQYF | TGTGCCAGCAGTTCATTCCCGACTAGCGGGAGTGCCGAGCAGTACTTC
TRBJ2-3 | . | . | TRBV4-3 | CASSQDLGDRPDTQYF | TGCGCCAGCAGCCAAGATTTGGGAGACCGCCCAGATACGCAGTATTTT
TRBJ1-2 | . | . | TRBV5-1 | CASSFDSNYGYTF | TGCGCCAGCAGCTTTGATTCTAACTATGGCTACACCTTC
TRBJ1-2 | few | . | TRBV12-3/TRBV12-4 | CASSSSTANYGYTF | .
TRBJ2-3 | . | . | TRBV6-1 | CASSPSNHRDGTDTQYF | TGTGCCAGCAGCCCTAGCAACCACAGAGACGGCACAGATACGCAGTATTTT
TRBJ2-7 | few | TRBD2 | TRBV10-3 | CAIGNGLAGGSSYEQYF | TGTGCCATCGGAAATGGACTAGCGGGGGGGAGCTCCTACGAGCAGTACTTC
TRBJ1-1 | few | TRBD1 | TRBV12-3/TRBV12-4 | CASSFTGASAEAFF | TGTGCCAGCAGTTTTACAGGGGCGTCGGCTGAAGCTTTCTTT
TRBJ1-5 | few | . | TRBV4-1 | CASSQDKGFVGQGNQPQHF | TGCGCCAGCAGCCAAGATAAGGGATTCGTTGGGCAGGGCAATCAGCCCCAGCATTTT
TRBJ2-1 | . | TRBD2 | TRBV3-1 | CASSQQLAGASYNEQFF | TGTGCCAGCAGCCAACAACTAGCGGGAGCGTCCTACAATGAGCAGTTCTTC
TRBJ2-7 | . | . | TRBV20-1 | CSAPTRGTYEQYF | TGCAGTGCTCCAACTCGCGGGACTTACGAGCAGTACTTC
TRBJ2-7 | . | . | TRBV6-5 | CASSYGTDIYEQYF | TGTGCCAGCAGTTACGGAACAGATATCTACGAGCAGTACTTC
TRBJ2-1 | few | . | TRBV5-1 | CASSIQGGDYNEQFF | TGCGCCAGTTCGATTCAGGGGGGGGACTACAATGAGCAGTTCTTC
TRBJ2-2 | . | . | TRBV15 | CATSRERGGANTGELFF | TGTGCCACCAGCAGAGAAAGGGGTGGCGCGAACACCGGGGAGCTGTTTTTT
TRBJ2-1 | few | TRBD2 | TRBV15 | CATSSGRDNEQFF | TGTGCCACCAGTAGCGGGAGGGACAATGAGCAGTTCTTC
TRBJ2-2 | few | TRBD1 | TRBV29-1 | CSVEGPGQGSTGELFF | TGCAGCGTTGAAGGGCCGGGACAGGGGAGCACCGGGGAGCTGTTTTTT
TRBJ1-1 | few | . | TRBV7-9 | CASSGGTEAFF | TGTGCCAGCAGCGGGGGCACTGAAGCTTTCTTT
TRBJ2-5 | few | TRBD1 | TRBV15 | CATSRELPGGRETQYF | TGTGCCACCAGCAGAGAGCTTCCAGGGGGCAGGGAGACCCAGTACTTC
TRBJ1-2 | few | . | TRBV9 | CASKKIEGGYTF | TGTGCCAGCAAAAAGATCGAAGGAGGCTACACCTTC
TRBJ2-7 | few | . | TRBV4-1 | CASSQGIGGGEQYF | TGCGCCAGCAGCCAAGGAATAGGTGGTGGCGAGCAGTACTTC
TRBJ2-1 | . | . | TRBV9 | CASSVEGWNEQFF | TGTGCCAGCAGCGTAGAGGGGTGGAATGAGCAGTTCTTC
TRBJ2-3 | . | TRBD1 | TRBV28 | CASSSPRGGTTDTQYF | TGTGCCAGCAGTTCCCCCCGAGGGGGCACGACAGATACGCAGTATTTT
TRBJ2-1 | many | TRBD2 | TRBV20-1 | CSAETSGRPDEQFF | TGCAGTGCTGAAACTAGCGGGAGACCCGATGAGCAGTTCTTC